Below, 14 T cell receptor beta chains from the same sample are listed, as sequenced in a study of shared clonotypes between healthy human individuals. Profiling relied on immunoSEQ multiplex PCR, and the TCRdb table lists in-frame clones only, not all of them. Of about 610,000 clones detected, around 97% appear once; the ten largest clones hold 0.045% to 0.07%. The sample comprised naive CD4+ T cells sorted from blood. Subset described: CD45RA+ positively selected. The source of these receptors is a woman in her twenties or thirties in good health.

The V call is TRBV29-1, the J call TRBJ2-3, with 7 bases aligning to TRBD2. The CDR3 has 13 amino acids. The V segment lost 6 bases and the J segment 1 base; nucleotides outside the gene matches: 4. CDR1 SQVTM and CDR2 ANQGSEA come from the germline V gene. CDR3 DNA: TGCAGCGTCGCGGGAGTCGGCACAGATACGCAGTATTTT. This sequence encodes CSVAGVGTDTQYF.

The chain is built from TRBV7-8 and TRBJ1-4; D gene uncertain. Trimming cost V 2 bases and J 5 bases, with 3 bases left between them. The V gene's germline CDR1 is SGHVS and CDR2 FQNEAQ. CDR3 length equals 12 residues. CDR3 nucleotide sequence: TGTGCCAGCAGCTTATACAATGAAAAACTGTTTTTT. Amino acid sequence: CASSLYNEKLFF.

Only one count was recorded for this clone. The J gene is TRBJ2-1, the V gene TRBV7-9; 7 nucleotides line up with TRBD2. CDR1 is SEHNR, CDR2 FQNEAQ, per germline (reference sequence). CDR3 length: 14 amino acids. The junction had 6 bases not matched to a gene; V was cut back by 1 base and J by 9 bases. CDR3 sequence reads: CASSLGGSKVEQFF. CDR3 nucleotides: TGTGCCAGCAGCTTAGGCGGGAGCAAGGTTGAGCAGTTCTTC.

This chain connects TRBV2 to TRBJ1-1; 9 nucleotides align to TRBD1. With V trimmed by 7 bases and J by 10 bases, 13 bases remained unmatched. Germline loops: CDR1 SNHLY, CDR2 FYNNEI. The CDR3 runs 14 residues. CDR3 in DNA: TGTGCCAGCACCCGGGAGGGACAGGGTTTGCCAGCTTTCTTT. Its translation: CASTREGQGLPAFF. Full variable domain (rest looked up from reference TRBV2 and TRBJ1-1): EPEVTQTPSHQVTQMGQEVILRCVPISNHLYFYWYRQILGQKVEFLVSFYNNEISEKSEIFDDQFSVERPDGSNFTLKIRSTKLEDSAMYFCASTREGQGLPAFFGQGTRLTVV.

The CDR3 region is CASSLSGDRGRLGYGYTF. In DNA form, the CDR3 reads TGTGCCAGCAGTTTATCAGGGGACAGGGGGCGCCTTGGCTATGGCTACACCTTC. The V gene is TRBV27, the J gene TRBJ1-2; the match to TRBD1 covers 12 bases. V trimming: 0 bases; J trimming: 4 bases; junction bases outside the gene matches: 9. The CDR3 is made up of 18 amino acids. The germline V gene encodes CDR1 MNHEY and CDR2 SMNVEV (reference sequence).

V usage is TRBV27 and J usage is TRBJ2-7, with D tentatively TRBD1 or TRBD2 (5 bases each). V was pared by 8 bases and J by 2 bases, with 13 bases between. The CDR3 covers 13 residues. Germline V lookup: CDR1 MNHEY, CDR2 SMNVEV (reference sequence). CDR3 sequence (DNA): TGTGCCAGCGGTACAGGCGGGCCCTACGAGCAGTACTTC. This sequence encodes CASGTGGPYEQYF.

The gene calls are TRBV2 and TRBJ2-5; D gene ambiguous. CDR1 and CDR2 (germline): SNHLY, FYNNEI. The CDR3 runs 14 residues. Between the trimmed V and J ends, which lost 4 bases and 5 bases, there was a span of 14 bases. The CDR3 DNA sequence: TGTGCCAGCAGTGCTGTTTTGGAGTCGGAGACCCAGTACTTC. This gives the protein CASSAVLESETQYF.

The chain links TRBV6-1 to TRBJ2-5, with 7 bases identical to TRBD1. V lost 8 bases, J lost 7 bases, and 16 bases stayed unmatched. Germline loops: CDR1 MNHNS, CDR2 SASEGT. The CDR3 length is 15 residues. The CDR3 sequence is CASGPWGQTPVTQYF. In DNA, the CDR3 is TGTGCCAGCGGCCCCTGGGGACAGACCCCGGTGACCCAGTACTTC.

The chain has TRBV9 and TRBJ2-5; D is perhaps TRBD2 (6 bases). Germline V gives CDR1 SGDLS, CDR2 YYNGEE. This CDR3 region has 14 residues. V lost 4 bases and J lost 11, with 21 bases in between. CDR3 region: CASSSTQRGGGQYF. DNA for the CDR3: TGTGCCAGCAGCAGTACACAGCGTGGTGGAGGGCAGTACTTC.

This clone occurred once. The genes are TRBV6-1 and TRBJ2-2; 7 positions agree with TRBD2. Trimming cost V 3 bases and J 8 bases; bases outside gene matches: 9. This CDR3 has 15 residues. Germline CDR1 and CDR2: MNHNS and SASEGT. CDR3 loop: CASSEWTSLTGELFF. CDR3 coding DNA: TGTGCCAGCAGTGAGTGGACTAGTCTCACGGGGGAGCTGTTTTTT.

The J gene is TRBJ2-1, the V gene TRBV5-1; the D is unclear. The CDR3 loop spans 16 amino acids. Germline V lookup: CDR1 SGHRS, CDR2 YFSETQ. V lost 0 bases and J lost 1, with 11 bases in between. The CDR3 DNA reads TGCGCCAGCAGCTTGGGACTTCTACCGTCCTACAATGAGCAGTTCTTC. Protein product: CASSLGLLPSYNEQFF.

V usage is TRBV2 and J usage is TRBJ1-1; D unclear. The germline V and J ends were trimmed by 7 bases and 2 bases, with 5 bases remaining between them. Per the germline V gene, CDR1 is SNHLY and CDR2 is FYNNEI. The CDR3 is 11 residues long. The DNA of the CDR3 is TGTGCCAGCAAGAGAAACACTGAAGCTTTCTTT. This codes for CASKRNTEAFF.

V gene TRBV5-6 combines with J gene TRBJ2-7; D remains unclear. The V gene's germline CDR1 is SGHDT and CDR2 YYEEEE. There are 11 residues in the CDR3. The ends were cut back, 9 bases at V and 3 bases at J, with 10 bases in the middle. The CDR3 spells CATLDGYEQYF. The CDR3 nucleotides are TGTGCCACCCTGGACGGCTACGAGCAGTACTTC.

The chain links TRBV7-9 to TRBJ2-7; D is unresolved. This CDR3 spans 14 amino acids. From germline, CDR1 is SEHNR and CDR2 FQNEAQ (reference sequence). Trimming removed 0 bases from V and 0 bases from J, with 6 bases in between. Here the CDR3 DNA reads TGTGCCAGCAGCTTAGCGAGGAGCTCCTACGAGCAGTACTTC. This gives the protein CASSLARSSYEQYF. The entire variable domain, with the rest obtained from reference TRBV7-9 and TRBJ2-7, is as follows: DTGVSQNPRHKITKRGQNVTFRCDPISEHNRLYWYRQTLGQGPEFLTYFQNEAQLEKSRLLSDRFSAERPKGSFSTLEIQRTEQGDSAMYLCASSLARSSYEQYFGPGTRLTVT.